Given below is one TCR beta chain in context. The antigen is not known. The sample comes from a study of shared clonotypes between healthy human individuals. Study-wide background: The study drew on a couple of women and a few men aged 18 to 49 as donors. Study observations and caveats: Sharing across four donors was highest in naive CD4 (roughly 5%) and lowest in memory CD8 (around 0.4%).

Profiled with immunoSEQ multiplex PCR; TCRdb holds only in-frame clones, not every one. The sample includes millions of clones, approximately 94% seen only once; the top ten take over 0.12%. The CDR3 covers 13 residues. Trimming took off 10 bases at V and 0 bases at J, with 11 bases between the two ends. Germline assignment: CDR1 MNHEY and CDR2 SVGAGI. The sequenced material came from naive CD4+ T cells sorted from blood. Indicated subset: CD45RA+ positively selected. This receptor was obtained from a man between 18 and 29 years old in good health. The gene calls are TRBV6-5 and TRBJ2-3; D remains unclear. CDR3: CAIIADSTDTQYF. The CDR3 coding sequence is TGTGCCATCATCGCGGACAGCACAGATACGCAGTATTTT.